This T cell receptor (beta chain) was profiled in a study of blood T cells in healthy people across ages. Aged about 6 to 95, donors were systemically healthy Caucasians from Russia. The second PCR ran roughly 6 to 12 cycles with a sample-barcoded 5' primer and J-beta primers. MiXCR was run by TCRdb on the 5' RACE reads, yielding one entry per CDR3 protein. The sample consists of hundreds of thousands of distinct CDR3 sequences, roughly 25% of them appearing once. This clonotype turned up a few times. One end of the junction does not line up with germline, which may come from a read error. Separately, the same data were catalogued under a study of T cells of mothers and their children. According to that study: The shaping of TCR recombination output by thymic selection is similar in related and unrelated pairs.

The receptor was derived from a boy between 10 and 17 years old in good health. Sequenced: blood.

CDR3 residues: CANSLNPGYEQYF. The CDR3 nucleotides read TGTGCCAACAGCTTAAACCCGGGCTACGAGCAGTACTTC. The chain couples TRBV7-7 to TRBJ2-7; no definite D call. The CDR3 sequence is 13 residues long. The V gene's germline CDR1 is SSHAT and CDR2 FNYEAQ (reference sequence). Supplemented by reference TRBV7-7 and TRBJ2-7, the full variable domain reads GAGVSQSPRYKVTKRGQDVTLRCDPISSHATLYWYQQALGQGPEFLTYFNYEAQPDKSGLPSDRFSAERPEGSISTLTIQRTEQRDSAMYRCANSLNPGYEQYFGPGTRLTVT.